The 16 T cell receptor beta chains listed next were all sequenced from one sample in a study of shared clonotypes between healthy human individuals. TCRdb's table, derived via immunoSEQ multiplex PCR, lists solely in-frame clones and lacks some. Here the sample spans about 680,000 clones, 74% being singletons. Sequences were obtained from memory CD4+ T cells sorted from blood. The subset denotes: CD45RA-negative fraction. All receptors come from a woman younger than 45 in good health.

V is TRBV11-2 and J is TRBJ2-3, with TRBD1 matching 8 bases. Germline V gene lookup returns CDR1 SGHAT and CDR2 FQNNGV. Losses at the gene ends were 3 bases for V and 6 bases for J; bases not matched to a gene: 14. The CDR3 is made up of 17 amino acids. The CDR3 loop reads CASSLAGGGIIADTQYF. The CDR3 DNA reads TGTGCCAGCAGCTTGGCAGGGGGCGGGATTATTGCGGATACGCAGTATTTT.

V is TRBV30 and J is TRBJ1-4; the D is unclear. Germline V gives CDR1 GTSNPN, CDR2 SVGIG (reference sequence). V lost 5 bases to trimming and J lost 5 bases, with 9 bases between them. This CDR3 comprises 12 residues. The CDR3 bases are TGTGCCTGGGGAACCCAGAATGAAAAACTGTTTTTT. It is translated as CAWGTQNEKLFF.

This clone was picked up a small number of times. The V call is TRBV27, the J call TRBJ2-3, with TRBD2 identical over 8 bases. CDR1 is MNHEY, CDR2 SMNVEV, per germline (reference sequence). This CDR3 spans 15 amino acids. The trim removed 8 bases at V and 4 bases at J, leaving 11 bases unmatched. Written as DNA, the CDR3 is TGTGCCAGCGCCTTAGCGCGGGGGGCCTCAGATACGCAGTATTTT. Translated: CASALARGASDTQYF.

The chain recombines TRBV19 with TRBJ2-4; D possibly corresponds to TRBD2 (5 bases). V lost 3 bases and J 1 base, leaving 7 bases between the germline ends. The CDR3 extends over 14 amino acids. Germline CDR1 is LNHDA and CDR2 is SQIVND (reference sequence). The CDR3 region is CASSIRGAKNIQYF. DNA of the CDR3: TGTGCCAGTAGTATTCGAGGGGCCAAAAACATTCAGTACTTC.

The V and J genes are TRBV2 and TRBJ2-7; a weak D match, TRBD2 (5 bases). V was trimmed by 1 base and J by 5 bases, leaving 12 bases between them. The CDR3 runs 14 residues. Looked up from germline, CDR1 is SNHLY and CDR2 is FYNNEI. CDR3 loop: CASSEELAGHEQYF. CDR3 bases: TGTGCCAGCAGTGAAGAGCTGGCGGGCCACGAGCAGTACTTC.

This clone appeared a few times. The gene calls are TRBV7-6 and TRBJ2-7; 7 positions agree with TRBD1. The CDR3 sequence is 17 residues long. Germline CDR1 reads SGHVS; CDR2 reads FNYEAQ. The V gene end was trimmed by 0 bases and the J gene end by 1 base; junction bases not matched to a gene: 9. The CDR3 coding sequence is TGTGCCAGCAGCTTAGCGGGGAGACAGGGATCTTCCTACGAGCAGTACTTC. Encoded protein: CASSLAGRQGSSYEQYF.

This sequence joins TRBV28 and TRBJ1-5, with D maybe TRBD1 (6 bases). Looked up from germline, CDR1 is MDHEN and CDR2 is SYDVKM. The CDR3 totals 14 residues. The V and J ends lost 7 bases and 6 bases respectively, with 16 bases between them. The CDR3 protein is CASTPPGGIQPQHF. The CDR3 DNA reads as TGTGCCAGCACCCCCCCGGGGGGCATTCAGCCCCAGCATTTT.

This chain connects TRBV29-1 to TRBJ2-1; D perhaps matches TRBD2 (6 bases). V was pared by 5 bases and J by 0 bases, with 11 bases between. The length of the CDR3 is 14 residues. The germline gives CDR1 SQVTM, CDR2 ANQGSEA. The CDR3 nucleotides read TGCAGCGTTTTCGGAGGGAGCTCCTACAATGAGCAGTTCTTC. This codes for CSVFGGSSYNEQFF.

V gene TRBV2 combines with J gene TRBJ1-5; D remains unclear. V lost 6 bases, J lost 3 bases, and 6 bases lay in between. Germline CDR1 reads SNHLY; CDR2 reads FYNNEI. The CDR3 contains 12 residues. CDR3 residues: CASRGANQPQHF. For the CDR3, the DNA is TGTGCCAGCAGAGGAGCCAATCAGCCCCAGCATTTT.

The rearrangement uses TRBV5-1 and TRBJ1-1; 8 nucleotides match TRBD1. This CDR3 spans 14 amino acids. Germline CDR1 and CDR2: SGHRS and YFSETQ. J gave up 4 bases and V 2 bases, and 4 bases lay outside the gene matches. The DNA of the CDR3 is TGCGCCAGCAGCTTCGGACAGGGAGGCACTGAAGCTTTCTTT. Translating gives CASSFGQGGTEAFF.

The DNA of the CDR3 is TGTGCCAGCAGCCCGCCCCCGGGCAATCAGCCCCAGCATTTT. Translated, it gives CASSPPPGNQPQHF. The chain recombines TRBV16 with TRBJ1-5; unclear D gene. CDR1 is KGHSY and CDR2 is FQNENV in the germline V gene. The CDR3 covers 14 residues. Trimming pared 4 bases from V and 2 bases from J, leaving 9 bases between.

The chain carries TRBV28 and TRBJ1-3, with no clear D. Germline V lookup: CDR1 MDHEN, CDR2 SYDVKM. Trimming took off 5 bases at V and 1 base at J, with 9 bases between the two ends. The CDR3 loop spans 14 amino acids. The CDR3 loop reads CASSPPESGNTIYF. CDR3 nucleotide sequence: TGTGCCAGCAGTCCGCCCGAATCTGGAAACACCATATATTTT.

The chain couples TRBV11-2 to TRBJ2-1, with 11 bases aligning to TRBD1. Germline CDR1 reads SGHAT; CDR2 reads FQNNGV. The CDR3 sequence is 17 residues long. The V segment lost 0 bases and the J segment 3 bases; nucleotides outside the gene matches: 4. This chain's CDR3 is CASSLDTGTGGYNEQFF. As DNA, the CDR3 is TGTGCCAGCAGCTTAGATACCGGGACAGGGGGCTACAATGAGCAGTTCTTC.

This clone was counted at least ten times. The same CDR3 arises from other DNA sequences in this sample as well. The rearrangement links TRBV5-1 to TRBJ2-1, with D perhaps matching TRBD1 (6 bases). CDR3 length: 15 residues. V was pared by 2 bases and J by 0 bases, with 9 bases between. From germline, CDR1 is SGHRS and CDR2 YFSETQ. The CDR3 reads CASSFDRSSYNEQFF. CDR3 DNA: TGCGCCAGCAGCTTCGACAGGAGCTCCTACAATGAGCAGTTCTTC.

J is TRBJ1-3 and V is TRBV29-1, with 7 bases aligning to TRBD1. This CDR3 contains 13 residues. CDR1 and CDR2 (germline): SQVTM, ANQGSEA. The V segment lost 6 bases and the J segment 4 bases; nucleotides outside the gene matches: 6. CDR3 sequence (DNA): TGCAGCGTAAGCTGGACAGGAGGAAACACCATATATTTT. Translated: CSVSWTGGNTIYF.

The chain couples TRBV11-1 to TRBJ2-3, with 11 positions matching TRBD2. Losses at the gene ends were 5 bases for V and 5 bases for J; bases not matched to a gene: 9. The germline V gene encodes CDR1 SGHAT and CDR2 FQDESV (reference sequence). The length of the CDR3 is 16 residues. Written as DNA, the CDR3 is TGTGCCAGCAGCCCACTAGCGGGAGCTTTACAAGATACGCAGTATTTT. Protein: CASSPLAGALQDTQYF.